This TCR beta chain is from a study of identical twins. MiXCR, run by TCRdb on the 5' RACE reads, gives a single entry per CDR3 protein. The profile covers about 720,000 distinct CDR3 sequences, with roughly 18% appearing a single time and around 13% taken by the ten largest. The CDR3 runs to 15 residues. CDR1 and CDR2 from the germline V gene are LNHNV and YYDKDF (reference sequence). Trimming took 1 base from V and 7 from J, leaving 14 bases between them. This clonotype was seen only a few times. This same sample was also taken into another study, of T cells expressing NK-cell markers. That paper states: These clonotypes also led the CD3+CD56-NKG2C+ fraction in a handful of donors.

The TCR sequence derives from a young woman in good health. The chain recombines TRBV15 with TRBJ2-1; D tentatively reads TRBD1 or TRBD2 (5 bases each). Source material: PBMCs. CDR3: CATSRGGSRANEQFF. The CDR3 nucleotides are TGTGCCACCAGCAGAGGAGGGAGCAGGGCTAATGAGCAGTTCTTC.